A single sample gave rise to the 29 T cell receptor beta chains below, sequenced in a study of blood T cell repertoires in COVID-19. Profiling relied on immunoSEQ multiplex PCR, and the TCRdb table lists in-frame clones only, not all of them. The table includes a few hundred thousand clones, about nine tenths detected once. Material for sequencing was PBMCs or T cells enriched from blood (not recorded which). The origin of the receptors is a woman aged 55-70 years who had recovered from COVID-19.

This clone was picked up one time. The rearrangement uses TRBV5-1 and TRBJ1-3; the D gene is possibly TRBD1 (5 bases). Germline CDR1 reads SGHRS; CDR2 reads YFSETQ. V lost 0 bases and J 4 bases, leaving 5 bases between the germline ends. This CDR3 has 13 amino acids. The CDR3 DNA reads as TGCGCCAGCAGCTTGGAGGGGGGAAACACCATATATTTT. As protein: CASSLEGGNTIYF.

This sequence joins TRBV28 and TRBJ1-1; D perhaps matches TRBD1 (5 bases). The V end lost 7 bases, the J end lost 1 base, and 22 bases lay between the germline ends. In germline, CDR1 is MDHEN, CDR2 SYDVKM. This CDR3 contains 17 residues. The CDR3 protein is CASTLPRGSLRNTEAFF. CDR3 nucleotide sequence: TGTGCCAGCACCCTCCCCCGGGGGTCTCTCAGGAACACTGAAGCTTTCTTT.

The V and J genes are TRBV9 and TRBJ2-1; 10 positions match TRBD2. The CDR3 contains 19 residues. Germline-derived CDR1 and CDR2 are SGDLS and YYNGEE. After removal of 4 bases from V and 1 base from J, the junction contained 14 bases not matched to a gene. The CDR3 DNA is TGTGCCAGCAGCACCGAGGGGGTAGCGGGGGGCACTTCCTACAATGAGCAGTTCTTC. Encoded protein: CASSTEGVAGGTSYNEQFF.

The DNA of the CDR3 is TGCGCCAGCAGCCAGGTCCCGGGACAGGCGTCCTACGAGCAGTACTTC. It encodes CASSQVPGQASYEQYF. J is TRBJ2-7 and V is TRBV4-1; 8 bases fit TRBD1. The CDR3 loop spans 16 amino acids. Germline loops: CDR1 MGHRA, CDR2 YSYEKL. V lost 3 bases to trimming and J lost 1 base; unmatched junction nucleotides: 8.

This clone was found a few times. The V and J genes are TRBV5-6 and TRBJ1-2; D remains unclear. The CDR3 is 14 amino acids. Germline V lookup: CDR1 SGHDT, CDR2 YYEEEE. V was pared by 3 bases and J by 0 bases, with 9 bases between. This chain's CDR3 is CASSYGGTNYGYTF. CDR3 DNA sequence: TGTGCCAGCAGCTATGGCGGAACTAACTATGGCTACACCTTC. Full variable domain (rest looked up from reference TRBV5-6 and TRBJ1-2): DAGVTQSPTHLIKTRGQQVTLRCSPKSGHDTVSWYQQALGQGPQFIFQYYEEEERQRGNFPDRFSGHQFPNYSSELNVNALLLGDSALYLCASSYGGTNYGYTFGSGTRLTVV.

V usage is TRBV28 and J usage is TRBJ1-6; the match to TRBD1 covers 7 bases. Germline lookup yields CDR1 MDHEN and CDR2 SYDVKM. Trimming removed 2 bases from V and 0 bases from J; junction bases left unmatched: 4. CDR3 length: 17 residues. The CDR3 coding sequence is TGTGCCAGCAGTTTAGGGACAGCAAGCTCCTATAATTCACCCCTCCACTTT. Translated, it gives CASSLGTASSYNSPLHF.

The chain couples TRBV10-1 to TRBJ1-6; no clear D. The CDR3 loop spans 14 amino acids. The germline V gene encodes CDR1 WNHNN and CDR2 SYGVQD (reference sequence). V lost 4 bases and J 7 bases, leaving 11 bases between the germline ends. CDR3 loop: CASSGELRNSPLHF. CDR3 coding DNA: TGCGCCAGCAGTGGGGAGCTGAGAAATTCACCCCTCCACTTT.

The gene calls are TRBV28 and TRBJ1-2; D is ambiguous. Germline loops: CDR1 MDHEN, CDR2 SYDVKM. V was trimmed by 6 bases and J by 2 bases, leaving 16 bases between them. This CDR3 comprises 15 residues. CDR3 sequence: CASRPISYLNYGYTF. The CDR3 DNA sequence: TGTGCCAGCAGGCCTATATCTTACCTAAACTATGGCTACACCTTC.

This rearrangement joins TRBV6-2 or TRBV6-3 to TRBJ1-1, with 8 bases identical to TRBD1. Looked up from germline, CDR1 is MNHEY and CDR2 is SVGEGT. V gave up 2 bases and J gave up 8 bases; unmatched junction bases: 16. There are 17 residues in the CDR3. The CDR3 DNA reads TGTGCCAGCAGTTACCCCGGACAGGGAAGTAAGGATGGGGAAGCTTTCTTT. Its protein is CASSYPGQGSKDGEAFF.

The V gene is TRBV29-1, the J gene TRBJ1-1; the match to TRBD1 covers 8 bases. V trimming: 6 bases; J trimming: 2 bases; junction bases outside the gene matches: 2. This CDR3 spans 12 amino acids. Germline lookup yields CDR1 SQVTM and CDR2 ANQGSEA. As DNA, the CDR3 is TGCAGCGTCAGGGGGCCTAACACTGAAGCTTTCTTT. This codes for CSVRGPNTEAFF.

The chain is built from TRBV27 and TRBJ2-2, with 9 positions matching TRBD2. This CDR3 region has 18 residues. In germline, CDR1 is MNHEY, CDR2 SMNVEV (reference sequence). J gave up 1 base and V 4 bases, and 10 bases lay outside the gene matches. DNA of the CDR3: TGTGCCAGCAGTTATCTAGCGGGGTTCTCCGAGAACACCGGGGAGCTGTTTTTT. Amino acids: CASSYLAGFSENTGELFF.

There are a few counts of this clone. This rearrangement joins TRBV5-4 to TRBJ2-2, with D possibly TRBD2 on 5 matching bases. V was shortened by 0 bases and J by 6 bases, with 6 bases between the two germline ends. Germline V gene sequence: CDR1 SGHNT, CDR2 YYREEE (reference sequence). The CDR3 is 13 amino acids. For the CDR3, the DNA is TGTGCCAGCAGCTTGGACGGGGCCGGGGAGCTGTTTTTT. Its translation: CASSLDGAGELFF.

Only one count was recorded for this clone. The chain recombines TRBV9 with TRBJ2-7; D is perhaps TRBD1 (6 bases). This CDR3 is built from 14 residues. Germline CDR1 reads SGDLS; CDR2 reads YYNGEE. V was clipped by 4 bases and J by 5 bases, with 16 bases between them. CDR3: CASSPRGWDDEQYF. In DNA, the CDR3 is TGTGCCAGCAGCCCCAGGGGCTGGGACGACGAGCAGTACTTC.

CDR3 in DNA: TGTGCCAGCAGCCCCCCCCTGGGAGGGGAAAGGCCTGGCTACACCTTC. Its protein product is CASSPPLGGERPGYTF. The chain carries TRBV7-2 and TRBJ1-2; weak D call: TRBD1 (5 bases). This CDR3 has 16 residues. Trimming left V 5 bases short and J 7 bases short, with 23 bases between. CDR1 is SGHTA and CDR2 is FQGNSA in the germline V gene.

The CDR3, as DNA: TGTGCCACCAGTGATTTCTCGGGACAGGGGCGATACAATGAGCAGTTCTTC. Encoded protein: CATSDFSGQGRYNEQFF. The rearrangement uses TRBV24-1 and TRBJ2-1; 10 nucleotides align to TRBD1. The length of the CDR3 is 17 residues. Germline V gene data show CDR1 as KGHDR and CDR2 as SFDVKD. Trimming removed 1 base from V and 4 bases from J; junction bases left unmatched: 6.

This clone showed up just a few times. Other DNA sequences from this sample encode an identical CDR3 as well. The chain combines TRBV27 with TRBJ1-4; a possible D gene is TRBD1 (5 bases). Deletions cut 2 bases from V and 8 bases from J, with 9 bases between. Germline-derived CDR1 and CDR2 are MNHEY and SMNVEV (reference sequence). The CDR3 extends over 13 amino acids. CDR3 loop: CASSLREGEKLFF. Written as DNA, the CDR3 is TGTGCCAGCAGTTTAAGGGAGGGGGAAAAACTGTTTTTT.

CDR3: CASSSGRATGTGYQPQHF. CDR3 coding DNA: TGTGCCAGCAGCTCTGGGCGCGCGACAGGGACGGGGTATCAGCCCCAGCATTTT. The V and J genes are TRBV27 and TRBJ1-5, with TRBD1 identical over 7 bases. This CDR3 is 18 amino acids long. Trimming at V came to 6 bases and at J to 5 bases, leaving 19 bases not matched to a gene. CDR1 and CDR2 from the germline V gene are MNHEY and SMNVEV (reference sequence).

The V gene is TRBV25-1, the J gene TRBJ1-2, with a tentative D call TRBD1 (6 bases). The CDR3 covers 13 residues. Between the trimmed V and J ends, which lost 2 bases and 3 bases, there was a span of 7 bases. CDR1 and CDR2 from the germline V gene are MGHDK and SYGVNS. CDR3 residues: CASSETGHYGYTF. CDR3 nucleotide sequence: TGTGCCAGCAGTGAAACAGGGCACTATGGCTACACCTTC.

The gene calls are TRBV7-9 and TRBJ1-5; D call uncertain. V lost 5 bases, J lost 0 bases, and 8 bases lay in between. Per the germline V gene, CDR1 is SEHNR and CDR2 is FQNEAQ (reference sequence). The CDR3 totals 14 residues. The CDR3 bases are TGTGCCAGCAGCCGAGAAAGTAGCAATCAGCCCCAGCATTTT. Protein: CASSRESSNQPQHF.

The V call is TRBV18, the J call TRBJ1-2; 9 bases line up with TRBD1. The V gene end was trimmed by 3 bases and the J gene end by 4 bases; junction bases not matched to a gene: 21. The germline V gene encodes CDR1 KGHSH and CDR2 LQKENI. This CDR3 has 20 amino acids. The CDR3 protein is CASSPLNLPGQGEGGYGYTF. As DNA, the CDR3 is TGTGCCAGCTCACCCCTGAATCTCCCGGGACAGGGAGAAGGGGGCTATGGCTACACCTTC. Based on the CDR3 plus reference TRBV18 and TRBJ1-2, the full variable domain is NAGVMQNPRHLVRRRGQEARLRCSPMKGHSHVYWYRQLPEEGLKFMVYLQKENIIDESGMPKERFSAEFPKEGPSILRIQQVVRGDSAAYFCASSPLNLPGQGEGGYGYTFGSGTRLTVV.

The chain recombines TRBV15 with TRBJ2-1; 15 positions agree with TRBD2. Per the germline V gene, CDR1 is LNHNV and CDR2 is YYDKDF (reference sequence). This CDR3 has 17 residues. The trim removed 1 base at V and 4 bases at J, leaving 2 bases unmatched. The chain's CDR3 is CATSRAGTSGGYNEQFF. The CDR3 coding sequence is TGTGCCACCAGCAGAGCTGGGACTAGCGGGGGGTACAATGAGCAGTTCTTC.

The V call is TRBV7-8, the J call TRBJ2-1; 15 bases fit TRBD2. CDR1 is SGHVS and CDR2 is FQNEAQ in the germline V gene. This CDR3 spans 19 amino acids. The J segment lost 6 bases and the V segment lost 4 bases, leaving 13 bases of the junction unmatched. CDR3 residues: CASSSWGLAGGPRINEQFF. The CDR3 DNA sequence: TGTGCCAGCAGCTCATGGGGACTAGCGGGAGGCCCACGAATCAATGAGCAGTTCTTC.

This clone was counted a single time. The chain combines TRBV11-2 with TRBJ1-6, with a possible D match to TRBD1 (6 bases). The germline CDR1 and CDR2 sequences are SGHAT and FQNNGV. The CDR3 has 17 residues. Trimming removed 2 bases from V and 9 bases from J, with 20 bases in between. The CDR3 is CASSLNAGHPGGSPLHF. In nucleotides, the CDR3 is TGTGCCAGCAGCTTAAATGCGGGACATCCGGGAGGTTCACCCCTCCACTTT.

The chain carries TRBV9 and TRBJ2-7, with a tentative D call TRBD2 (5 bases). Germline CDR1 is SGDLS and CDR2 is YYNGEE. V gave up 2 bases and J gave up 1 base, with 10 bases separating them. The CDR3 totals 14 residues. The CDR3 nucleotides are TGTGCCAGCAGCGTTGGGAGACTTTCCTACGAGCAGTACTTC. Encoded protein: CASSVGRLSYEQYF.

This clone appeared a few times. This CDR3 is also generated by other DNA sequences in the sample. The chain recombines TRBV3-1 (or the pseudogene TRBV3-2) with TRBJ1-1; D perhaps matches TRBD1 (5 bases). CDR1 is LGHDT and CDR2 is YNNKEL in the germline V gene (reference sequence). Trimming left V 4 bases short and J 2 bases short, with 8 bases between. The CDR3 covers 13 residues. The CDR3 loop is CASSRTGNTEAFF. The CDR3 nucleotides read TGTGCCAGCAGCCGCACAGGCAACACTGAAGCTTTCTTT.

V and J are TRBV28 and TRBJ1-5, with 9 bases identical to TRBD1. This CDR3 spans 17 amino acids. Per germline, CDR1 MDHEN and CDR2 SYDVKM. J gave up 0 bases and V 3 bases, and 6 bases lay outside the gene matches. Here the CDR3 reads CASSFGTGQYSNQPQHF. The CDR3 DNA is TGTGCCAGCAGTTTCGGGACAGGGCAATATAGCAATCAGCCCCAGCATTTT. The whole variable domain, filled in from reference TRBV28 and TRBJ1-5, reads DVKVTQSSRYLVKRTGEKVFLECVQDMDHENMFWYRQDPGLGLRLIYFSYDVKMKEKGDIPEGYSVSREKKERFSLILESASTNQTSMYLCASSFGTGQYSNQPQHFGDGTRLSIL.

J is TRBJ2-6 and V is TRBV19, with TRBD2 as a possible D gene (6 bases). This CDR3 spans 15 amino acids. With 5 bases removed from V and 0 bases from J, the gap between germline ends came to 8 bases. From germline, CDR1 is LNHDA and CDR2 SQIVND (reference sequence). The CDR3 sequence is CASSGGASGANVLTF. The CDR3 region has the DNA TGTGCCAGTAGTGGAGGGGCCTCTGGGGCCAACGTCCTGACTTTC.

This clone occurred once. The chain is built from TRBV4-1 and TRBJ2-5; tentatively, D is TRBD1 (6 bases). Germline V lookup: CDR1 MGHRA, CDR2 YSYEKL. This CDR3 contains 15 residues. V was trimmed by 4 bases and J by 1 base, leaving 13 bases between them. The chain's CDR3 is CASSLSLTGQETQYF. CDR3 sequence (DNA): TGCGCCAGCAGCCTTAGCCTGACAGGCCAAGAGACCCAGTACTTC.

The CDR3 DNA reads TGTGCCAGCAGCCGCGGGGGGAGCACAGATACGCAGTATTTT. Protein sequence: CASSRGGSTDTQYF. The chain employs TRBV27 and TRBJ2-3; 8 bases agree with TRBD2. Germline assignment: CDR1 MNHEY and CDR2 SMNVEV (reference sequence). With 6 bases clipped from V and 0 bases from J, the junction kept 2 bases outside the gene matches. The CDR3 length is 14 residues.